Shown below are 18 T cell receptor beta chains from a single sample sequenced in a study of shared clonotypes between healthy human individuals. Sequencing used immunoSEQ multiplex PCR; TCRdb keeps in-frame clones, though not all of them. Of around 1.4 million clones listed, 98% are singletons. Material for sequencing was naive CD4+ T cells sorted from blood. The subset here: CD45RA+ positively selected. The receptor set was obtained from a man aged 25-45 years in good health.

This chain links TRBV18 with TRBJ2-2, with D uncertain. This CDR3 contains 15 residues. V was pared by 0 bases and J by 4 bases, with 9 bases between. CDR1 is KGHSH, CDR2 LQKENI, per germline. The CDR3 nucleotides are TGTGCCAGCTCACCACCGGGGTGGCCCACCGGGGAGCTGTTTTTT. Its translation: CASSPPGWPTGELFF. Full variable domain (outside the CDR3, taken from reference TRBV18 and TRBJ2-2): NAGVMQNPRHLVRRRGQEARLRCSPMKGHSHVYWYRQLPEEGLKFMVYLQKENIIDESGMPKERFSAEFPKEGPSILRIQQVVRGDSAAYFCASSPPGWPTGELFFGEGSRLTVL.

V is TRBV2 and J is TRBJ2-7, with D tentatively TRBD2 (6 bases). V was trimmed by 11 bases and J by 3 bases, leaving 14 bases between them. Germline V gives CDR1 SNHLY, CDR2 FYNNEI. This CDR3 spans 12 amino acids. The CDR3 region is CASQGLHYEQYF. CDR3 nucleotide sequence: TGTGCCTCCCAGGGACTCCACTACGAGCAGTACTTC.

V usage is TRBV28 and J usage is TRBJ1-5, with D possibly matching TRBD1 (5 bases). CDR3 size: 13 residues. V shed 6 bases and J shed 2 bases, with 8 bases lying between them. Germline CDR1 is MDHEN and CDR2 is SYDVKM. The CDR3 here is CASRGLGNQPQHF. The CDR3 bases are TGTGCCAGCAGGGGGCTTGGCAATCAGCCCCAGCATTTT.

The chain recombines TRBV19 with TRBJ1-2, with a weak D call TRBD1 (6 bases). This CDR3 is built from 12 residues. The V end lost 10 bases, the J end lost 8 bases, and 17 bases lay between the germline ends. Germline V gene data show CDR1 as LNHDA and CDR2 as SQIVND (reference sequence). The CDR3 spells CATKNRELGYTF. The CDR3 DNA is TGTGCCACTAAAAACAGGGAATTAGGCTACACCTTC.

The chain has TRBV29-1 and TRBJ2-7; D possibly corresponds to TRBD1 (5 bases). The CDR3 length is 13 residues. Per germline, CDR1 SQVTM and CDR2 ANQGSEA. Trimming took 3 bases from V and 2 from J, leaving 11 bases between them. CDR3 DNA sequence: TGCAGCGTTGATCAGGGTACCCCCTACGAGCAGTACTTC. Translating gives CSVDQGTPYEQYF.

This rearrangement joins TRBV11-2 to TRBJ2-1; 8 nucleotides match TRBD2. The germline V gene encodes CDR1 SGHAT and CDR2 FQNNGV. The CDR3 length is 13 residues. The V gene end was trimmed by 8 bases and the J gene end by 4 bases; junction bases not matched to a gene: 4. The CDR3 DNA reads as TGTGCCAGCGGCGGCGGGAGGTACAATGAGCAGTTCTTC. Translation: CASGGGRYNEQFF.

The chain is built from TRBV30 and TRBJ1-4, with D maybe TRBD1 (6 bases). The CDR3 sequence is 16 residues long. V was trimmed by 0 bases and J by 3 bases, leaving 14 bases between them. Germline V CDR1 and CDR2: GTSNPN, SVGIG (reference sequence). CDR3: CAWSVLIRGPNEKLFF. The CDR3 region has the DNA TGTGCCTGGAGTGTACTCATCAGGGGACCTAATGAAAAACTGTTTTTT.

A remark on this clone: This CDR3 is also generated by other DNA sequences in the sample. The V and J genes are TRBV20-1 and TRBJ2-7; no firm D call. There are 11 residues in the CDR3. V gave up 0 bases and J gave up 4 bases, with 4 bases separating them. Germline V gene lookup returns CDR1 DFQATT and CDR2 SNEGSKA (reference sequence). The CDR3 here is CSARDTYEQYF. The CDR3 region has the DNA TGCAGTGCTAGAGATACTTACGAGCAGTACTTC.

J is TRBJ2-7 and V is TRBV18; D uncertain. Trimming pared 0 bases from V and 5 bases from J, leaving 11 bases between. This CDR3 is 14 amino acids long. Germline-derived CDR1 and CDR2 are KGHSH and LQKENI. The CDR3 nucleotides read TGTGCCAGCTCACCACCGTCCCGGTTACACGAGCAGTACTTC. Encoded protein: CASSPPSRLHEQYF.

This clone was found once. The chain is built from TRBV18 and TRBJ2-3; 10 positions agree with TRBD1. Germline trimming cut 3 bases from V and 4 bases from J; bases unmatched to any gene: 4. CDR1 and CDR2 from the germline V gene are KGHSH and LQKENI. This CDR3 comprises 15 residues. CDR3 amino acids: CASSPGQGKSDTQYF. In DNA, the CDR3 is TGTGCCAGCTCACCGGGACAGGGGAAGTCAGATACGCAGTATTTT.

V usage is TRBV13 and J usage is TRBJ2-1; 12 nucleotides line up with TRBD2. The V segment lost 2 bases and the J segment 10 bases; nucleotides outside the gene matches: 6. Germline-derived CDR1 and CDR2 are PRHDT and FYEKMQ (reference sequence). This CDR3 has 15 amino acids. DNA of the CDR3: TGTGCCAGCAGCTTATGGGGGACTAGCGGGCACGAGCAGTTCTTC. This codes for CASSLWGTSGHEQFF.

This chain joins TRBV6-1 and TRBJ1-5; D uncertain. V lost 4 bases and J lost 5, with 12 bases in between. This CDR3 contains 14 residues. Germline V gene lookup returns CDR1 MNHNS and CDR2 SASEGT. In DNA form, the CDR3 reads TGTGCCAGCAGTGCCGGCAACAACCATCAGCCCCAGCATTTT. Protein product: CASSAGNNHQPQHF.

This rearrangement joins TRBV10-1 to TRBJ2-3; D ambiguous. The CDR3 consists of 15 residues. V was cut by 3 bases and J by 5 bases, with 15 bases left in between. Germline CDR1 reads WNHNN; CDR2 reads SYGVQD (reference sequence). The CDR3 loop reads CASSDIRQDQDTQYF. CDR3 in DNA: TGCGCCAGCAGTGATATAAGGCAGGATCAAGATACGCAGTATTTT.

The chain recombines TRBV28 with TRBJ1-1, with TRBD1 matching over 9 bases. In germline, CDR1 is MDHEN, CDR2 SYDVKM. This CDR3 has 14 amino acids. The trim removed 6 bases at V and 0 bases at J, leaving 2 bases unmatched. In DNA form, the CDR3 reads TGTGCCAGCAGGGGGACAGGGATGAACACTGAAGCTTTCTTT. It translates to CASRGTGMNTEAFF.

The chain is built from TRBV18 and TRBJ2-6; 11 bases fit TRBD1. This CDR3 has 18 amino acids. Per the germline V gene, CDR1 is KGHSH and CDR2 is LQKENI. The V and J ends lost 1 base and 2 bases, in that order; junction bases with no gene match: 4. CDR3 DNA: TGTGCCAGCTCACCACTCGGACAGGGGGCCGCTGGGGCCAACGTCCTGACTTTC. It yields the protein CASSPLGQGAAGANVLTF. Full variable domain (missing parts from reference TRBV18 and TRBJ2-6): NAGVMQNPRHLVRRRGQEARLRCSPMKGHSHVYWYRQLPEEGLKFMVYLQKENIIDESGMPKERFSAEFPKEGPSILRIQQVVRGDSAAYFCASSPLGQGAAGANVLTFGAGSRLTVL.

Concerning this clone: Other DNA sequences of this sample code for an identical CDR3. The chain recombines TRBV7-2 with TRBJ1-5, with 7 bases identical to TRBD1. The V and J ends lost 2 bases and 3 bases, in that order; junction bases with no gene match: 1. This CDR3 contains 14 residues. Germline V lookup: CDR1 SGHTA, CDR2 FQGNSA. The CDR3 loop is CASSLTGVNQPQHF. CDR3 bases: TGTGCCAGCAGCTTAACAGGGGTCAATCAGCCCCAGCATTTT.

CDR3 bases: TGCAGCGGTATGACAGGGGACAGGTACACTGAAGCTTTCTTT. Translation: CSGMTGDRYTEAFF. J is TRBJ1-1 and V is TRBV29-1; 8 bases map to TRBD1. The CDR3 contains 14 residues. Germline lookup yields CDR1 SQVTM and CDR2 ANQGSEA. J gave up 3 bases and V 7 bases, and 10 bases lay outside the gene matches.

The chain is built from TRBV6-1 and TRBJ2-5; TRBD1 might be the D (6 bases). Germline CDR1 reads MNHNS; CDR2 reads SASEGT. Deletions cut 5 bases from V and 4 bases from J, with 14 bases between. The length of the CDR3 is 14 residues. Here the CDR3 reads CASSNRDIGETQYF. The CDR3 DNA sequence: TGTGCCAGCAGTAACAGGGATATAGGAGAGACCCAGTACTTC.